These T cell receptor beta chains were read from a single sample in a study of blood T cell repertoires in COVID-19. Method: immunoSEQ multiplex PCR; TCRdb's copy keeps in-frame clones and lacks some. The sample consists of 100,000 to 150,000 clones, about 79% of them appearing once. The sample consisted of peripheral blood. Receptors originate from a woman in her fifties or sixties with acute or convalescent COVID-19. Both conserved end residues are trimmed from each CDR3. Each record gives: J gene, D gene, V gene, CDR3 protein. D genes are given only for firm matches.

>TRBJ1-4|.|TRBV21-1
ASSYPRGLGEKLF
>TRBJ2-7|TRBD1|TRBV18
ASSPPGRGQTNEQY
>TRBJ2-1|TRBD1|TRBV12-5
ASVPRGQDNNEQF
>TRBJ1-2|.|TRBV5-5
ASSFDLDFGYT
>TRBJ2-3|.|TRBV18
ASSPGQLTDTQY
>TRBJ1-3|.|TRBV6-5
AINHEGRGNTIY
>TRBJ2-3|.|TRBV28
ASSYRDTQY
>TRBJ2-1|TRBD2|TRBV28
ASRDGGAVNEQF
>TRBJ1-6|TRBD1|TRBV7-8
ASSLGTGVNSPLH
>TRBJ1-4|.|TRBV29-1
SVYDEKLF
>TRBJ1-2|.|TRBV12-3/TRBV12-4
ASSRWNYGYT
>TRBJ1-1|TRBD1|TRBV6-1
ASSEAGTGRAF
>TRBJ1-1|.|TRBV6-2/TRBV6-3
ASSYVQGGADTEAF
>TRBJ1-1|.|TRBV14
ASSRITGRNTEAF
>TRBJ2-7|TRBD2|TRBV2
ASSETAGVEQY
>TRBJ2-5|.|TRBV18
ASSHFQETQY
>TRBJ2-7|.|TRBV18
ASSPPAGETYYEQY
>TRBJ2-5|.|TRBV14
ASSQELHLKTQY
>TRBJ2-1|TRBD1|TRBV19
ASSGRGRDRGPPGRRNEQF
>TRBJ2-2|TRBD1|TRBV3-1/TRBV3-2
ASSQGTGGTGELF
>TRBJ1-4|.|TRBV4-1
ASSQTLSREKLF
>TRBJ1-4|.|TRBV5-6
ASSLRVGSGEKLF
>TRBJ2-7|.|TRBV30
AWSVSREQY
>TRBJ1-1|.|TRBV7-8
ASSPERGLGTEAF
>TRBJ1-1|TRBD1|TRBV2
ASSRDSNTEAF
>TRBJ1-1|.|TRBV12-3/TRBV12-4
ASNGQMNTEAF
>TRBJ1-5|.|TRBV23-1
ASSQPTDTSNQPQH
>TRBJ2-7|TRBD1|TRBV18
ASSPLTGPDEQY
>TRBJ1-2|TRBD1|TRBV10-3
AITRGQGLYGYT
>TRBJ1-2|.|TRBV23-1
ASSQGQGNYGYT
>TRBJ1-5|TRBD1|TRBV4-2
ASSRTSGQGEQPQH
>TRBJ1-1|.|TRBV6-1
ASSEGTVGTEAF
>TRBJ1-5|.|TRBV12-3/TRBV12-4
ASSFLGNQPQH
>TRBJ2-6|TRBD2|TRBV2
ASRSTSGGSGANVLT
>TRBJ1-3|.|TRBV6-5
ACRAGAGNTIY
>TRBJ1-5|TRBD1|TRBV30
AWSQGTDNQPQH
>TRBJ2-7|.|TRBV3-1/TRBV3-2
ASSQDQVHEQY
>TRBJ2-7|TRBD1|TRBV2
ATGQGGYEQY
>TRBJ2-4|.|TRBV6-2/TRBV6-3
ASSHLTGTAKNIQY
>TRBJ2-3|TRBD2|TRBV11-1
ASSTLAGGLDTQY
>TRBJ2-3|.|TRBV24-1
ATGTSKTDTQY
>TRBJ1-3|.|TRBV5-6
ASSSNGLVDTIY
>TRBJ1-5|TRBD1|TRBV4-2
ASSQVQARQGIYSNQPQH
>TRBJ2-2|.|TRBV12-3/TRBV12-4
ASSLSQGELF
>TRBJ1-3|TRBD1|TRBV2
ASSAGQGRAGNTIY
>TRBJ1-2|TRBD1|TRBV12-3/TRBV12-4
ASSLQGEYGYT
>TRBJ1-2|.|TRBV10-3
AISEPGTGLNYGYT
>TRBJ1-1|TRBD1|TRBV7-9
ASSLEGDRSTEAF
>TRBJ2-4|TRBD2|TRBV29-1
SVGGGGNIQY
>TRBJ1-5|TRBD1|TRBV6-2/TRBV6-3
ASSQPEGAKNQPQH
>TRBJ1-1|TRBD1|TRBV7-6
ASSLGSGGPANTEAF
>TRBJ1-2|TRBD1|TRBV10-3
AISESKQGYGYT
>TRBJ2-1|.|TRBV4-1
ASSQDDSQGFPYRNEQF
>TRBJ1-1|.|TRBV6-4
ASSVEQNTEAF
>TRBJ1-6|TRBD1|TRBV7-8
ASSLVGNRGRSSYNSPLH
>TRBJ1-5|.|TRBV10-2
ASSEGDQPQH
>TRBJ1-5|.|TRBV19
ASTQTLNSNQPQH
>TRBJ2-3|.|TRBV18
ASSPRPGITDTQY